The rows below give T cell receptor beta chains drawn from one sample of a study of CXCR3-negative and CXCR3-positive naive CD8 T cells. TCRdb re-analyzed the 5' RACE reads; it lists each CDR3 protein once, without DNA. Its listing shows some 56,000 distinct CDR3 sequences. Source material: memory CD8+ T cells from blood. The receptors were gathered from a human donor in good health. Some clones in this sample may be carry-over from other donors' samples. Each CDR3 is given with its conserved first and last residue. The size field is filled for only some rows; it gives once, few, many or a size class.

clone_size: NA; j_call: TRBJ2-3; v_call: TRBV7-2; cdr3_aa: CASSSRDSNFSTDTQYF
clone_size: NA; j_call: TRBJ2-1; v_call: TRBV28; cdr3_aa: CASSLGAGGLNKQFF
clone_size: NA; j_call: TRBJ1-1; v_call: TRBV6-6; cdr3_aa: CASSYSIGPGVTSFF
clone_size: NA; j_call: TRBJ1-1; v_call: TRBV7-3; cdr3_aa: CASSASGFSNTEAFF
clone_size: NA; j_call: TRBJ2-7; v_call: TRBV5-1; cdr3_aa: CASSLAPAPAGEQYF
clone_size: NA; j_call: TRBJ2-3; v_call: TRBV6-1; cdr3_aa: CASSESAGGGTDTQYF
clone_size: NA; j_call: TRBJ2-2; v_call: TRBV29-1; cdr3_aa: CSVEGAFSNTGELFF
clone_size: NA; j_call: TRBJ1-1; v_call: TRBV14; cdr3_aa: CASSQEGWDRGLLNTEAFF
clone_size: NA; j_call: TRBJ1-5; v_call: TRBV10-2; cdr3_aa: CASSSGTGYQPQHF
clone_size: NA; j_call: TRBJ2-7; v_call: TRBV11-2; cdr3_aa: CASSVDRASSYEQYF
clone_size: NA; j_call: TRBJ1-1; v_call: TRBV3-1; cdr3_aa: CASTQGTGYGAEAFF
clone_size: NA; j_call: TRBJ1-2; v_call: TRBV13; cdr3_aa: CASSHPKNYGYTF
clone_size: NA; j_call: TRBJ1-2; v_call: TRBV6-5; cdr3_aa: CASSYDPSTGYGYTF
clone_size: NA; j_call: TRBJ2-7; v_call: TRBV20-1; cdr3_aa: CSASSSGGYYEQYF
clone_size: NA; j_call: TRBJ2-7; v_call: TRBV4-1; cdr3_aa: CASSQDGQRSYEQYF
clone_size: NA; j_call: TRBJ1-1; v_call: TRBV29-1; cdr3_aa: CSVGIRSGTEAFF
clone_size: NA; j_call: TRBJ1-6; v_call: TRBV7-9; cdr3_aa: CASSPVETGGSPLHF
clone_size: NA; j_call: TRBJ2-7; v_call: TRBV14; cdr3_aa: CASSHPGTGGGYEQYF
clone_size: NA; j_call: TRBJ2-7; v_call: TRBV29-1; cdr3_aa: CSGLTGVYEQYF
clone_size: NA; j_call: TRBJ2-7; v_call: TRBV7-8; cdr3_aa: CASSPLGPSYEQYF
clone_size: NA; j_call: TRBJ1-4; v_call: TRBV28; cdr3_aa: CASTNDRGAEKLFF
clone_size: NA; j_call: TRBJ2-5; v_call: TRBV7-2; cdr3_aa: CASSLLKGAGETQYF
clone_size: NA; j_call: TRBJ1-2; v_call: TRBV6-5; cdr3_aa: CASSRMTGGLDGYTF
clone_size: NA; j_call: TRBJ2-1; v_call: TRBV29-1; cdr3_aa: CSVEGSQSSYNEQFF
clone_size: NA; j_call: TRBJ1-1; v_call: TRBV28; cdr3_aa: CASSSPTGALSEAFF
clone_size: NA; j_call: TRBJ1-1; v_call: TRBV29-1; cdr3_aa: CSVLTENTEAFF
clone_size: NA; j_call: TRBJ2-7; v_call: TRBV25-1; cdr3_aa: CASSESPVLVGGGGEQYF
clone_size: NA; j_call: TRBJ2-2; v_call: TRBV27; cdr3_aa: CASSLRNTGELFF
clone_size: NA; j_call: TRBJ1-5; v_call: TRBV20-1; cdr3_aa: CSAKPPDREGQPQHF
clone_size: NA; j_call: TRBJ2-7; v_call: TRBV29-1; cdr3_aa: CSVDGGYSYEQYF
clone_size: NA; j_call: TRBJ2-7; v_call: TRBV28; cdr3_aa: CASSSRTGTHEQYF
clone_size: NA; j_call: TRBJ1-2; v_call: TRBV4-3; cdr3_aa: CASSQDTPTAGANYGYTF
clone_size: NA; j_call: TRBJ2-5; v_call: TRBV7-9; cdr3_aa: CASSWGLEKETQYF
clone_size: NA; j_call: TRBJ2-7; v_call: TRBV29-1; cdr3_aa: CSVGGERGRNEQYF
clone_size: NA; j_call: TRBJ2-1; v_call: TRBV28; cdr3_aa: CASSGRSSYNEQFF
clone_size: NA; j_call: TRBJ2-5; v_call: TRBV10-3; cdr3_aa: CAISDRVETQYF
clone_size: NA; j_call: TRBJ1-6; v_call: TRBV28; cdr3_aa: CASSLSIRGYTRAPLHF
clone_size: NA; j_call: TRBJ1-5; v_call: TRBV21-1; cdr3_aa: CASSKGGNNSNQPQHF
clone_size: NA; j_call: TRBJ2-1; v_call: TRBV6-6; cdr3_aa: CASSYSIQAGNEQFF
clone_size: NA; j_call: TRBJ2-7; v_call: TRBV12-3/TRBV12-4; cdr3_aa: CASSPPLGYEQYF
clone_size: NA; j_call: TRBJ2-7; v_call: TRBV7-8; cdr3_aa: CASSSGGVGYEQYF
clone_size: NA; j_call: TRBJ2-1; v_call: TRBV14; cdr3_aa: CASSQDGAGTRSYNEQFF
clone_size: NA; j_call: TRBJ2-7; v_call: TRBV29-1; cdr3_aa: CSVEDRGRSSSYEQYF
clone_size: NA; j_call: TRBJ2-1; v_call: TRBV9; cdr3_aa: CASSVGGTYNEQFF
clone_size: NA; j_call: TRBJ2-2; v_call: TRBV6-2/TRBV6-3; cdr3_aa: CASSYGSAANTGELFF
clone_size: NA; j_call: TRBJ2-3; v_call: TRBV19; cdr3_aa: CASSIDDSRTDTQYF
clone_size: NA; j_call: TRBJ2-2; v_call: TRBV11-2; cdr3_aa: CASSGPATGELFF
clone_size: NA; j_call: TRBJ2-7; v_call: TRBV29-1; cdr3_aa: CSVVAPSYEQYF
clone_size: NA; j_call: TRBJ2-1; v_call: TRBV29-1; cdr3_aa: CSVDDGRALFF
clone_size: NA; j_call: TRBJ1-2; v_call: TRBV6-6; cdr3_aa: CASSQIPGTNYGYTF
clone_size: NA; j_call: TRBJ2-7; v_call: TRBV9; cdr3_aa: CASSSRDGAYEQYF
clone_size: NA; j_call: TRBJ2-1; v_call: TRBV28; cdr3_aa: CASSFVTTSEHNEQFF
clone_size: NA; j_call: TRBJ2-2; v_call: TRBV7-8; cdr3_aa: CASSVPARGGVGELFF
clone_size: NA; j_call: TRBJ2-3; v_call: TRBV4-3; cdr3_aa: CASSQDWESMVDTQYF
clone_size: NA; j_call: TRBJ2-1; v_call: TRBV29-1; cdr3_aa: CSVLTDFPPYNEQFF
clone_size: medium-sized; j_call: TRBJ2-7; v_call: TRBV20-1; cdr3_aa: CSATLAGREVGVQYF
clone_size: NA; j_call: TRBJ2-7; v_call: TRBV28; cdr3_aa: CASRGLAGTYEQYF
clone_size: NA; j_call: TRBJ2-1; v_call: TRBV29-1; cdr3_aa: CSVPAKGSYNEQFF
clone_size: NA; j_call: TRBJ2-7; v_call: TRBV28; cdr3_aa: CASSPFAGSGYYEQYF